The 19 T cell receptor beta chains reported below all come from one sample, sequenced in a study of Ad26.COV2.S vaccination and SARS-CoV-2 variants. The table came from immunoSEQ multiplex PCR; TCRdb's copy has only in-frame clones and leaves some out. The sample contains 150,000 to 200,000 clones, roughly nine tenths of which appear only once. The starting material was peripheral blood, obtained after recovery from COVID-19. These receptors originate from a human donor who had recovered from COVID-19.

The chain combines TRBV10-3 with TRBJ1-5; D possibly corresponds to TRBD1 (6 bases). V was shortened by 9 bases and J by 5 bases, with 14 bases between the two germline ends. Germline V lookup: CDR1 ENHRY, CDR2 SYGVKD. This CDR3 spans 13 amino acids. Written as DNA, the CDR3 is TGTGCCATAACCGACAGGAAGGATCAGCCCCAGCATTTT. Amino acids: CAITDRKDQPQHF.

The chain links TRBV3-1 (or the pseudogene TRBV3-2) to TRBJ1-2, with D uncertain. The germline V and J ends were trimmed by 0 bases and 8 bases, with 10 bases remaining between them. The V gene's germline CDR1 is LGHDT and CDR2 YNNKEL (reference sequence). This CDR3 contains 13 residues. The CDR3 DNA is TGTGCCAGCAGCCAAGATATACGGCTGGGCTACACCTTC. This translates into CASSQDIRLGYTF.

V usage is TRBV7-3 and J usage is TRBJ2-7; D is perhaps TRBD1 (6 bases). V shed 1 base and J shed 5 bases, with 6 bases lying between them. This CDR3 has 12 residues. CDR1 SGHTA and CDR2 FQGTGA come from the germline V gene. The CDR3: CASSLKGDEQYF. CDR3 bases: TGTGCCAGCAGCTTAAAGGGGGACGAGCAGTACTTC.

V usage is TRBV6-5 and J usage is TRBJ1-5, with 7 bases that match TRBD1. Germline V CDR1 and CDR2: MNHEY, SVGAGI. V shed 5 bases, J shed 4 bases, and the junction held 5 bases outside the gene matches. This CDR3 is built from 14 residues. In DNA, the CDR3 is TGTGCCAGCAGTCGGACAGGTTTAAATCAGCCCCAGCATTTT. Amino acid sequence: CASSRTGLNQPQHF.

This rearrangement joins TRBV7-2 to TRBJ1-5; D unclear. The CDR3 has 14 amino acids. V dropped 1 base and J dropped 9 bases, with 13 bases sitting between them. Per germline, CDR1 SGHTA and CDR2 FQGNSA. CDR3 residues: CASSLDVRTGPQHF. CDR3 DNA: TGTGCCAGCAGCTTAGACGTAAGGACGGGGCCCCAGCATTTT.

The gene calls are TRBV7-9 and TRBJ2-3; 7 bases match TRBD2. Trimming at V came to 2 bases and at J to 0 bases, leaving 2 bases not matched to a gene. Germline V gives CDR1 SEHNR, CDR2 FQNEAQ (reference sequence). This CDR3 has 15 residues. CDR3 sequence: CASSLTSASTDTQYF. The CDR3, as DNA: TGTGCCAGCAGCTTAACTAGCGCGAGCACAGATACGCAGTATTTT.

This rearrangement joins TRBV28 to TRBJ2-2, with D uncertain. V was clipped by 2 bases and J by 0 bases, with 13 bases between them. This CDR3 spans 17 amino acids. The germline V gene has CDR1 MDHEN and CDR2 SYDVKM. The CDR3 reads CASSLGGLVSNTGELFF. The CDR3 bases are TGTGCCAGCAGTTTAGGCGGCTTGGTCTCGAACACCGGGGAGCTGTTTTTT.

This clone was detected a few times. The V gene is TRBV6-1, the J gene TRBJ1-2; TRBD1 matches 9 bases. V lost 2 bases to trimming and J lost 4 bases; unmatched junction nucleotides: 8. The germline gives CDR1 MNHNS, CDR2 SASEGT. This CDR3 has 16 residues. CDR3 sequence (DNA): TGTGCCAGCAGTGAAACAACAGGGGGCTTCCCCTATGGCTACACCTTC. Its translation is CASSETTGGFPYGYTF.

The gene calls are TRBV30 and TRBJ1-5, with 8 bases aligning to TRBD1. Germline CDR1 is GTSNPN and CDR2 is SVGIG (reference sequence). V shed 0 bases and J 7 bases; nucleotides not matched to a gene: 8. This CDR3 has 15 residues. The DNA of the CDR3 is TGTGCCTGGAGTGTGGGGCAGGGGGCGAGGCAGCCCCAGCATTTT. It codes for CAWSVGQGARQPQHF.

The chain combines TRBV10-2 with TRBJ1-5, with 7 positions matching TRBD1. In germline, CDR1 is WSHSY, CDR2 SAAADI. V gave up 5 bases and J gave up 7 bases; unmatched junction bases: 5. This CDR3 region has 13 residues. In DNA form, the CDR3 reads TGCGCCAGCAGTAACAGGGGCGGGCAGCCCCAGCATTTT. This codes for CASSNRGGQPQHF.

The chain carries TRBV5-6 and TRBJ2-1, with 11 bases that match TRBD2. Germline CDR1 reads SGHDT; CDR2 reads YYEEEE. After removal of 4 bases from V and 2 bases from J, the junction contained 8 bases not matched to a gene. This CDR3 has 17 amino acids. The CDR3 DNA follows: TGTGCCAGCAGCCCCTGGACTAGCGGGCGAGCCTACAATGAGCAGTTCTTC. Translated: CASSPWTSGRAYNEQFF.

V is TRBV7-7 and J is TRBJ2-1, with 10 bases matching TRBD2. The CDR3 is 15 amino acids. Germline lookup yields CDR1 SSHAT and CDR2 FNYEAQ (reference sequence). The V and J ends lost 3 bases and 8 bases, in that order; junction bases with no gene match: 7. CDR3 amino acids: CASSFQAGGVDEQFF. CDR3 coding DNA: TGTGCCAGCAGCTTTCAAGCGGGAGGGGTTGATGAGCAGTTCTTC.

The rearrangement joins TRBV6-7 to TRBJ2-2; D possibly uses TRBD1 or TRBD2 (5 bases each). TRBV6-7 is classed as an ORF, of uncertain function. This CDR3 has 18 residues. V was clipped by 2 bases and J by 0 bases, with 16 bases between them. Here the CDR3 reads CASSYRAGMGANTGELFF. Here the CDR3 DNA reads TGTGCCAGCAGTTACAGAGCAGGGATGGGGGCGAACACCGGGGAGCTGTTTTTT.

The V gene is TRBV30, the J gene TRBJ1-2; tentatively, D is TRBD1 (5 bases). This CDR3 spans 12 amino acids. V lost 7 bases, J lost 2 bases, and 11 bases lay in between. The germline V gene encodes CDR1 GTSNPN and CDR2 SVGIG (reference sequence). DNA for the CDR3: TGTGCCTTGACTGAGGGGAACTATGGCTACACCTTC. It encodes CALTEGNYGYTF.

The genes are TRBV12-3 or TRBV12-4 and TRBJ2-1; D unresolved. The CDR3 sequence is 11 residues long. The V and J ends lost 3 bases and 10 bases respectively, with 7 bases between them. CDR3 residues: CASSFTGEQFF. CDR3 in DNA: TGTGCCAGCAGTTTTACCGGCGAGCAGTTCTTC.

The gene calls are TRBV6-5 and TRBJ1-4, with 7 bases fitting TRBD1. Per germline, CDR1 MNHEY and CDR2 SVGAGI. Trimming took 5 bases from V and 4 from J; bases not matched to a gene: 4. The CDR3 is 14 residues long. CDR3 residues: CASSRQGGNEKLFF. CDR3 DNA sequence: TGTGCCAGCAGTCGACAGGGAGGTAATGAAAAACTGTTTTTT.

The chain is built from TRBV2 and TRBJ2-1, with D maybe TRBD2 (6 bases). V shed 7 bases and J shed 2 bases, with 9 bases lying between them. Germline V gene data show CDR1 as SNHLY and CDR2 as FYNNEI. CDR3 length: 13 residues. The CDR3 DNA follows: TGTGCCAGCACCGCGGGACCCTACAATGAGCAGTTCTTC. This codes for CASTAGPYNEQFF.

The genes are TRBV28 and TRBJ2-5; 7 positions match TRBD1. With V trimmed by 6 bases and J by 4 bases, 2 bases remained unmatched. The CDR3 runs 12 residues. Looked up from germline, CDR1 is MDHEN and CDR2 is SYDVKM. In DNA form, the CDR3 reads TGTGCCAGCAGACCAGGGGGAGAGACCCAGTACTTC. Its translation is CASRPGGETQYF.

The CDR3 sequence: CASGSSYEQYF. CDR3 coding DNA: TGTGCCAGCGGATCCTCCTACGAGCAGTACTTC. The rearrangement joins TRBV3-1 (or the pseudogene TRBV3-2) to TRBJ2-7; D unresolved. V was cut by 8 bases and J by 0 bases, with 5 bases left in between. Germline values: CDR1 LGHDT, CDR2 YNNKEL (reference sequence). The CDR3 contains 11 residues.